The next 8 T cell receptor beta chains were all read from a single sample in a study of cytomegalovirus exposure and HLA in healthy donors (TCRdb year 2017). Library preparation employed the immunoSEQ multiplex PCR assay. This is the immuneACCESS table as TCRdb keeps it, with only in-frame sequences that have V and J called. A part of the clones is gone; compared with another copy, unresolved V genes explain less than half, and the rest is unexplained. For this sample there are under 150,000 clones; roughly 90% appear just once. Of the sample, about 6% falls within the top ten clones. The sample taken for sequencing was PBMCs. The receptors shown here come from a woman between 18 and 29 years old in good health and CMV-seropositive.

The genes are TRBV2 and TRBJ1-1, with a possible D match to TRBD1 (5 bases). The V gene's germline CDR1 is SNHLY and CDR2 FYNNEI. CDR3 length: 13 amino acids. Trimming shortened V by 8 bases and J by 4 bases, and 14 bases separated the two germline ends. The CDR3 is CASELFQGTEAFF. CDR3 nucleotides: TGTGCCAGCGAACTTTTCCAGGGCACTGAAGCTTTCTTT.

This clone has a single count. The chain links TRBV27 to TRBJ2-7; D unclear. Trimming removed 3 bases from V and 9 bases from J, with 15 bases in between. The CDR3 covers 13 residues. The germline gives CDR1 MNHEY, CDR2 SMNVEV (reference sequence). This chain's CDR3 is CASSFSGQPGQYF. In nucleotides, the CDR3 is TGTGCCAGCAGTTTCTCTGGGCAGCCCGGGCAGTACTTC.

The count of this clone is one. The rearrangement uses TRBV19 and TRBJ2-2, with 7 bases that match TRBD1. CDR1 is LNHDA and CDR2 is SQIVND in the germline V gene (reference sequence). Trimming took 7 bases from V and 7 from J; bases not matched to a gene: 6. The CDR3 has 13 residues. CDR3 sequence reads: CASTRGSSGELFF. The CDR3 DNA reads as TGTGCCAGTACCAGGGGGAGTAGCGGGGAGCTGTTTTTT.

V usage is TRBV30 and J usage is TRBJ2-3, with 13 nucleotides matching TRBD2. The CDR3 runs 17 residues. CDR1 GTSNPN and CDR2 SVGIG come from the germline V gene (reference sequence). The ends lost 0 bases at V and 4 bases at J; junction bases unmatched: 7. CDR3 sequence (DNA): TGTGCCTGGAGTGTAATGCGAACTAGCGGGGGGGCAGATACGCAGTATTTT. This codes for CAWSVMRTSGGADTQYF.

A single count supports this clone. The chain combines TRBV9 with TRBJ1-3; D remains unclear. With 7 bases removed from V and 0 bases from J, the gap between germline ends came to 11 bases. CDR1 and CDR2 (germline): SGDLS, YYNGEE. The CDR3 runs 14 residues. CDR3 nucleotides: TGTGCCAGCTCAAGGGAGGGCTCTGGAAACACCATATATTTT. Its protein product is CASSREGSGNTIYF.

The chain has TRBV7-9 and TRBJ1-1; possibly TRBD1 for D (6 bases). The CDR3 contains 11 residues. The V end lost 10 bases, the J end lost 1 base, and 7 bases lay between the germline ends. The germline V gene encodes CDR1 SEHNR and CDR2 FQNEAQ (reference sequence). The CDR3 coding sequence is TGTGCCATACAGGGGAACACTGAAGCTTTCTTT. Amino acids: CAIQGNTEAFF.

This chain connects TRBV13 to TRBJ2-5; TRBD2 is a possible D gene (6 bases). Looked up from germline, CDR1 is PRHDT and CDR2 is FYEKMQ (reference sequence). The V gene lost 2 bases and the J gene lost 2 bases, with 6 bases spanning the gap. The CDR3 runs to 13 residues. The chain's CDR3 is CASSLLAQETQYF. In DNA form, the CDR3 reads TGTGCCAGCAGCTTACTAGCGCAAGAGACCCAGTACTTC.

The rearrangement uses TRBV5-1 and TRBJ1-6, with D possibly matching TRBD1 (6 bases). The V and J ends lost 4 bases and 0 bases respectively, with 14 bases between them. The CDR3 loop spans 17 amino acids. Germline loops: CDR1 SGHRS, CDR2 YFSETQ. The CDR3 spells CASSRQETSSYNSPLHF. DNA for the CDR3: TGCGCCAGCAGCCGACAGGAGACGAGCTCCTATAATTCACCCCTCCACTTT.